The 10 T cell receptor beta chains listed next were all sequenced from one sample in a study of human CD8 memory T cell subsets. Researchers made TCR beta libraries via UMI-labeled 5' RACE. TCRdb re-called the 5' RACE reads, yielding one record per CDR3 amino acid sequence without DNA. The sample includes some 5,400 distinct CDR3 sequences. Sequenced: CD8+ T cells from PBMCs. These receptors originate from a human donor in good health.

This clonotype registers medium-sized by frequency. V usage is TRBV20-1 and J usage is TRBJ2-1; TCRdb proposes TRBD2, but this gene call is untestable without DNA. From germline, CDR1 is DFQATT and CDR2 SNEGSKA (reference sequence). The CDR3 has 16 residues. CDR3 loop: CSALGTSGKMMNEQFF.

The chain uses TRBV9 and TRBJ2-1; the D call of TRBD1 rests on TCRdb alone, since no DNA is present to check it. Germline CDR1 reads SGDLS; CDR2 reads YYNGEE. This CDR3 has 16 residues. CDR3 in amino acids: CASSVEGGSGYNEQFF.

The chain combines TRBV7-9 with TRBJ1-4; TCRdb proposes TRBD1, but this gene call is untestable without DNA. Germline V gene sequence: CDR1 SEHNR, CDR2 FQNEAQ (reference sequence). This CDR3 region has 15 residues. The CDR3 sequence is CASSPTAPTNEKLFF.

This clonotype is classed as medium-sized (0.01 to 0.1%) by frequency. V gene TRBV27 combines with J gene TRBJ2-2; TCRdb lists TRBD2, though no DNA is available to test this call. The CDR3 sequence is 14 residues long. Germline V CDR1 and CDR2: MNHEY, SMNVEV (reference sequence). CDR3 residues: CASSWDGRTGELFF.

This chain links TRBV6-5 with TRBJ2-7; TCRdb returns TRBD1, unconfirmable since there is no DNA. The CDR3 has 14 residues. From germline, CDR1 is MNHEY and CDR2 SVGAGI. CDR3 sequence reads: CASRTGTATDEQYF.

This clonotype is labeled medium-sized based on frequency. The chain couples TRBV10-3 to TRBJ2-1; TCRdb indicates TRBD2, and absent DNA this call remains unverified. The germline V gene has CDR1 ENHRY and CDR2 SYGVKD. The length of the CDR3 is 15 residues. The chain's CDR3 is CAISESSSGHNEQFF.

V is TRBV7-8 and J is TRBJ1-5; TCRdb picks TRBD1, but there is no DNA to check that call. The CDR3 sequence is 15 residues long. Germline values: CDR1 SGHVS, CDR2 FQNEAQ. The CDR3 reads CASSSDREWAKTQHF.

This clonotype is called medium-sized (0.01 to 0.1%) based on its frequency. V and J are TRBV19 and TRBJ2-7; TCRdb outputs TRBD1, but without DNA this stays unchecked. This CDR3 is 15 amino acids long. Germline V lookup: CDR1 LNHDA, CDR2 SQIVND (reference sequence). The CDR3 is CASSIAGGISYEQYF.

This chain uses TRBV7-9 with TRBJ2-1; TCRdb calls TRBD1, which cannot be checked without DNA. Germline CDR1 and CDR2: SEHNR and FQNEAQ (reference sequence). This CDR3 comprises 17 residues. CDR3 residues: CASSSRQGTGVYNEQFF.

Its frequency marks this clonotype as medium-sized (0.01 to 0.1%). The chain combines TRBV28 with TRBJ1-5; the TCRdb call, TRBD1, lacks DNA for checking. The V gene's germline CDR1 is MDHEN and CDR2 SYDVKM. The CDR3 has 12 residues. CDR3 amino acids: CASSYRVGAQHF.